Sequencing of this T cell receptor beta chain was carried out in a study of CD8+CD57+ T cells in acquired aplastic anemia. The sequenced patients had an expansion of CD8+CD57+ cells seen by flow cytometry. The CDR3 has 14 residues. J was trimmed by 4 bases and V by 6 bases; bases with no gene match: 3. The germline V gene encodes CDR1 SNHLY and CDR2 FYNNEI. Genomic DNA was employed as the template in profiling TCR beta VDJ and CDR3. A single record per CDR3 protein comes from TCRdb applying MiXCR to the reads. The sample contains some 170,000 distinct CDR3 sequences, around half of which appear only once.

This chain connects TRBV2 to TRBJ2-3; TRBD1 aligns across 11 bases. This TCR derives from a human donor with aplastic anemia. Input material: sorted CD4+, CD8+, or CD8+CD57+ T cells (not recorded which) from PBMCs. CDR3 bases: TGTGCCAGCAGACAGGGACAGGGGGCAGATACGCAGTATTTT. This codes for CASRQGQGADTQYF.